Presented here are 11 T cell receptor beta chains from one specimen sequenced in a study of T cells in Graves' hyperthyroidism and ophthalmopathy. TCR beta CDR3 region amplification was performed from RNA transcripts. When the TCR CDR3 underwent first-round RT-PCR, the HTBI primer set was used. MiXCR was run by TCRdb on the multiplex PCR reads, yielding one entry per CDR3 protein. Among around 600,000 distinct CDR3 sequences listed, about 14% were seen once. Sequencing was performed on blood. The receptors here all came from a woman aged 18 to 35 with Graves' ophthalmopathy.

This clonotype was found many times. The chain couples TRBV27 to TRBJ1-5; D perhaps matches TRBD1 (6 bases). The germline V and J ends were trimmed by 5 bases and 3 bases, with 14 bases remaining between them. The CDR3 length is 15 residues. Germline assignment: CDR1 MNHEY and CDR2 SMNVEV (reference sequence). The CDR3 DNA sequence: TGTGCCAGCAGTGTGTCGGGGGGGCCCAATCAGCCCCAGCATTTT. It encodes CASSVSGGPNQPQHF.

This clonotype was recorded many times. This sequence joins TRBV5-8 and TRBJ2-1; 7 bases line up with TRBD1. Per germline, CDR1 SGHTS and CDR2 YDEGEE. With 4 bases clipped from V and 13 bases from J, the junction kept 5 bases outside the gene matches. The CDR3 covers 11 residues. CDR3 in amino acids: CASSLGQIQFF. The CDR3 nucleotides read TGTGCCAGCAGCCTGGGACAGATTCAGTTCTTC.

The table lists this clonotype with a few counts. Just one base apart from a much larger clone, this may be a read error. V usage is TRBV6-5 and J usage is TRBJ2-1; 9 nucleotides match TRBD2. The last part of the DNA fits TRBJ2-7 better; the J call may be wrong. Germline CDR1 is MNHEY and CDR2 is SVGAGI. This CDR3 region has 19 residues. The CDR3 nucleotides are TGTGCCAGCAGTCACCCGAGCCGCGGGAGGGGAAACTCCTACAATGAGCAGTACTTC. It translates to CASSHPSRGRGNSYNEQYF.

This clonotype was observed many times. This sequence joins TRBV2 and TRBJ2-7; D is undetermined. Germline assignment: CDR1 SNHLY and CDR2 FYNNEI. V lost 7 bases to trimming and J lost 0 bases, with 16 bases between them. The CDR3 runs to 15 residues. The CDR3 DNA follows: TGTGCCAGCACCCCAAACGAGGCGGCCTCCTACGAGCAGTACTTC. Translating it yields CASTPNEAASYEQYF. The variable domain in full, completed from reference TRBV2 and TRBJ2-7, reads EPEVTQTPSHQVTQMGQEVILRCVPISNHLYFYWYRQILGQKVEFLVSFYNNEISEKSEIFDDQFSVERPDGSNFTLKIRSTKLEDSAMYFCASTPNEAASYEQYFGPGTRLTVT.

The J gene is TRBJ1-5, the V gene TRBV19, with D possibly matching TRBD1 (6 bases). Trimming removed 5 bases at V and 5 bases at J, with 16 bases between. This CDR3 has 15 residues. CDR1 and CDR2 from the germline V gene are LNHDA and SQIVND (reference sequence). The CDR3 nucleotides read TGTGCCAGTAGTGGCCAGGGGCGGTCATATCAGCCCCAGCATTTT. Translating gives CASSGQGRSYQPQHF.

This chain links TRBV10-3 with TRBJ2-7, with TRBD2 as a possible D gene (5 bases). V dropped 10 bases and J dropped 5 bases, with 18 bases sitting between them. The CDR3 runs 13 residues. The germline V gene encodes CDR1 ENHRY and CDR2 SYGVKD. In DNA form, the CDR3 reads TGTGCCAGCAGAAACCCGGGAAGCGACGAGCAGTACTTC. This gives the protein CASRNPGSDEQYF.

This clonotype was counted ten times or more. The genes are TRBV6-8 and TRBJ2-2; TRBD1 is a possible D gene (6 bases). V dropped 9 bases and J dropped 6 bases, with 23 bases sitting between them. There are 16 residues in the CDR3. Looked up from germline, CDR1 is MNHGY and CDR2 is SAAAGT. The CDR3 DNA sequence: TGTGCCAGAAACCGGACAGCTGGATTACGTCCCGGGGAGCTGTTTTTT. Translating it yields CARNRTAGLRPGELFF.

This clonotype was detected ten times or more. This sequence joins TRBV28 and TRBJ1-1; TRBD1 is a possible D gene (5 bases). Germline CDR1 reads MDHEN; CDR2 reads SYDVKM. The CDR3 is 13 amino acids. V was trimmed by 5 bases and J by 6 bases, leaving 13 bases between them. The CDR3 loop reads CASSLLWGAEAFF. The CDR3 bases are TGTGCCAGCAGTCTGCTCTGGGGCGCTGAAGCTTTCTTT.

This clonotype was recorded many times. The chain employs TRBV20-1 and TRBJ2-7, with 11 positions matching TRBD2. V lost 3 bases and J lost 6; bases outside the gene matches: 10. This CDR3 has 15 amino acids. CDR1 DFQATT and CDR2 SNEGSKA come from the germline V gene (reference sequence). The CDR3 DNA reads as TGCAGTGCTAGCCTGACTAGCGGGATTGCATCCGAGCAGTACTTC. Translated: CSASLTSGIASEQYF.

This chain links TRBV6-1 with TRBJ2-7; D might be TRBD2 (5 bases). Germline CDR1 and CDR2: MNHNS and SASEGT. This CDR3 spans 11 amino acids. Trimming removed 7 bases at V and 6 bases at J, with 10 bases between. The DNA for the CDR3 is TGTGCCAGCAAGGCGGGCGGCGAGCAGTACTTC. It encodes CASKAGGEQYF.

The V gene is TRBV6-2 or TRBV6-3, the J gene TRBJ1-5; no reliable D call. V lost 7 bases and J lost 2, with 18 bases in between. Germline assignment: CDR1 MNHEY and CDR2 SVGEGT. This CDR3 comprises 16 residues. The CDR3 DNA reads as TGTGCCAGCACTCCTCGTGTGGGTGAAGGCAATCAGCCCCAGCATTTT. Translating gives CASTPRVGEGNQPQHF.